One and the same sample provided the 21 T cell receptor beta chains below, sequenced in a study of blood T cell repertoires in COVID-19. Profiled with immunoSEQ multiplex PCR; TCRdb holds only in-frame clones, not every one. Seen here are roughly 250,000 clones, 80% to 85% observed once, and the top ten hold over 10%. The sequencing input was peripheral blood. These TCRs come from a woman aged 55 to 70 with active or convalescent COVID-19.

The rearrangement uses TRBV6-5 and TRBJ1-2; 7 bases are shared with TRBD1. This CDR3 spans 15 amino acids. Losses at the gene ends were 5 bases for V and 0 bases for J; bases not matched to a gene: 6. Germline V gene data show CDR1 as MNHEY and CDR2 as SVGAGI. CDR3 in amino acids: CASSQGDSTNYGYTF. The CDR3 DNA follows: TGTGCCAGCAGTCAGGGGGACAGCACTAACTATGGCTACACCTTC.

The CDR3: CATSRSSDRLQFF. Here the CDR3 DNA reads TGTGCCACCAGCAGATCTAGCGACCGGCTTCAGTTCTTC. This chain joins TRBV15 and TRBJ2-1; D might be TRBD2 (6 bases). V shed 2 bases and J shed 13 bases, with 15 bases lying between them. The CDR3 extends over 13 amino acids. CDR1 is LNHNV, CDR2 YYDKDF, per germline (reference sequence). Based on the CDR3 plus reference TRBV15 and TRBJ2-1, the full variable domain is DAMVIQNPRYQVTQFGKPVTLSCSQTLNHNVMYWYQQKSSQAPKLLFHYYDKDFNNEADTPDNFQSRRPNTSFCFLDIRSPGLGDTAMYLCATSRSSDRLQFFGPGTRLTVL.

This rearrangement joins TRBV27 to TRBJ2-7; TRBD1 agrees at 8 bases. This CDR3 is 14 amino acids long. V lost 4 bases and J lost 0; bases outside the gene matches: 2. CDR1 MNHEY and CDR2 SMNVEV come from the germline V gene (reference sequence). CDR3 sequence (DNA): TGTGCCAGCAGTTCGGGACAGGCCTCCTACGAGCAGTACTTC. Its protein product is CASSSGQASYEQYF.

The chain combines TRBV19 with TRBJ2-5; D remains unclear. Trimming stripped 5 bases from V and 5 bases from J, with 12 bases between. Germline V gene lookup returns CDR1 LNHDA and CDR2 SQIVND (reference sequence). This CDR3 spans 13 amino acids. DNA of the CDR3: TGTGCCAGTAGTGGCCACAGTGGGGAGACCCAGTACTTC. This sequence encodes CASSGHSGETQYF.

The chain joins TRBV6-4 to TRBJ1-1; possibly TRBD1 for D (5 bases). V lost 6 bases and J 4 bases, leaving 15 bases between the germline ends. Germline V gene sequence: CDR1 MRHNA, CDR2 SNTAGT. The CDR3 consists of 14 residues. CDR3 sequence: CASSAAAGGTEAFF. CDR3 DNA sequence: TGTGCCAGCAGCGCGGCAGCCGGGGGCACTGAAGCTTTCTTT.

The chain is built from TRBV2 and TRBJ1-4; 8 bases align to TRBD1. Losses at the gene ends were 6 bases for V and 8 bases for J; bases not matched to a gene: 5. This CDR3 is built from 13 residues. Germline CDR1 reads SNHLY; CDR2 reads FYNNEI. In DNA, the CDR3 is TGTGCCAGCAGGTCAGGGGGCAACGAAAAACTGTTTTTT. This translates into CASRSGGNEKLFF. The full variable domain, its missing parts supplied by reference TRBV2 and TRBJ1-4, is EPEVTQTPSHQVTQMGQEVILRCVPISNHLYFYWYRQILGQKVEFLVSFYNNEISEKSEIFDDQFSVERPDGSNFTLKIRSTKLEDSAMYFCASRSGGNEKLFFGSGTQLSVL.

The rearrangement joins TRBV11-2 to TRBJ2-3, with 9 bases fitting TRBD2. The CDR3 loop spans 16 amino acids. Germline V gene lookup returns CDR1 SGHAT and CDR2 FQNNGV. V was clipped by 8 bases and J by 4 bases; unmatched bases: 13. Here the CDR3 reads CASGNSAGGVSDTQYF. The CDR3 DNA sequence: TGTGCCAGCGGCAATTCGGCGGGGGGGGTCTCAGATACGCAGTATTTT.

This clone was observed once. This chain links TRBV21-1 with TRBJ1-3. TRBV21-1 is an annotated pseudogene. This CDR3 is built from 18 residues. The CDR3 loop reads CASSKGSGRRPFGNTIYF. CDR3 sequence (DNA): TGTGCCAGCAGCAAAGGGAGTGGGAGGAGGCCTTTTGGAAACACCATATATTTT.

The chain carries TRBV6-5 and TRBJ2-7, with D possibly being TRBD1 (6 bases). The CDR3 contains 15 residues. V lost 7 bases to trimming and J lost 3 bases, with 19 bases between them. Germline-derived CDR1 and CDR2 are MNHEY and SVGAGI. The CDR3, as DNA: TGTGCCAGCACCCCCGATGGGACATACCGCTACGAGCAGTACTTC. This encodes CASTPDGTYRYEQYF.

The rearrangement uses TRBV4-1 and TRBJ2-2; TRBD2 agrees at 11 bases. With 5 bases clipped from V and 3 bases from J, the junction kept 8 bases outside the gene matches. This CDR3 has 17 residues. Germline loops: CDR1 MGHRA, CDR2 YSYEKL. The CDR3 sequence is CASSGTSGVHYTGELFF. In DNA, the CDR3 is TGCGCCAGCAGCGGGACTAGCGGCGTGCATTACACCGGGGAGCTGTTTTTT.

This clone has more than one count but fewer than ten. V gene TRBV5-1 combines with J gene TRBJ2-7; D is unclear. In germline, CDR1 is SGHRS, CDR2 YFSETQ. The ends were cut back, 0 bases at V and 2 bases at J, with 9 bases in the middle. The CDR3 extends over 14 amino acids. The CDR3 region has the DNA TGCGCCAGCAGCTTGGGAGACACCCCCTACGAGCAGTACTTC. This gives the protein CASSLGDTPYEQYF. The complete variable domain, with remaining parts taken from reference TRBV5-1 and TRBJ2-7, reads KAGVTQTPRYLIKTRGQQVTLSCSPISGHRSVSWYQQTPGQGLQFLFEYFSETQRNKGNFPGRFSGRQFSNSRSEMNVSTLELGDSALYLCASSLGDTPYEQYFGPGTRLTVT.

The chain has TRBV11-2 and TRBJ2-7; the D gene is possibly TRBD1 (6 bases). V lost 4 bases to trimming and J lost 5 bases, with 18 bases between them. CDR3 length equals 15 residues. The germline V gene encodes CDR1 SGHAT and CDR2 FQNNGV. The CDR3 DNA is TGTGCCAGCAGCTCCTTCGGTCGGACAGAAAACGAGCAGTACTTC. Protein: CASSSFGRTENEQYF.

The V call is TRBV30, the J call TRBJ2-5; D call uncertain. The V end lost 1 base, the J end lost 7 bases, and 16 bases lay between the germline ends. Germline V gene data show CDR1 as GTSNPN and CDR2 as SVGIG (reference sequence). This CDR3 comprises 14 residues. The CDR3 reads CAWSAPRYKATQYF. CDR3 coding DNA: TGTGCCTGGAGTGCTCCGAGGTATAAGGCGACCCAGTACTTC. Together with reference TRBV30 and TRBJ2-5, the CDR3 gives the full variable domain: SQTIHQWPATLVQPVGSPLSLECTVEGTSNPNLYWYRQAAGRGLQLLFYSVGIGQISSEVPQNLSASRPQDRQFILSSKKLLLSDSGFYLCAWSAPRYKATQYFGPGTRLLVL.

The chain combines TRBV6-5 with TRBJ1-1; no reliable D call. V was clipped by 5 bases and J by 1 base, with 5 bases between them. There are 12 residues in the CDR3. CDR1 and CDR2 (germline): MNHEY, SVGAGI. This CDR3 is CASSRANTEAFF. Here the CDR3 DNA reads TGTGCCAGCAGTAGAGCGAACACTGAAGCTTTCTTT.

In this sample, this clone turned up once. Other nucleotide sequences from this sample produce the same CDR3. The chain is built from TRBV5-1 and TRBJ1-2, with a weak D call TRBD1 (5 bases). The CDR3 has 14 residues. Germline V gene lookup returns CDR1 SGHRS and CDR2 YFSETQ. V was shortened by 0 bases and J by 1 base, with 7 bases between the two germline ends. This chain's CDR3 is CASSLGQLNYGYTF. As DNA, the CDR3 is TGCGCCAGCAGCTTGGGACAGCTTAACTATGGCTACACCTTC. Looking up the rest from reference TRBV5-1 and TRBJ1-2 gives the full variable domain: KAGVTQTPRYLIKTRGQQVTLSCSPISGHRSVSWYQQTPGQGLQFLFEYFSETQRNKGNFPGRFSGRQFSNSRSEMNVSTLELGDSALYLCASSLGQLNYGYTFGSGTRLTVV.

V usage is TRBV6-6 and J usage is TRBJ1-2; 11 bases agree with TRBD1. This CDR3 contains 14 residues. V lost 5 bases to trimming and J lost 11 bases; unmatched junction nucleotides: 10. CDR1 MNHNY and CDR2 SVGAGI come from the germline V gene (reference sequence). CDR3 nucleotide sequence: TGTGCCAGCAGTGCTGGACAGGGGGCGCGGTTATACACCTTC. Amino acids: CASSAGQGARLYTF.

The chain carries TRBV19 and TRBJ1-2, with 7 bases that match TRBD1. Germline V gene lookup returns CDR1 LNHDA and CDR2 SQIVND (reference sequence). The junction had 2 bases not matched to a gene; V was cut back by 3 bases and J by 4 bases. There are 13 residues in the CDR3. CDR3 nucleotide sequence: TGTGCCAGTAGTATCAGGGGGACCTATGGCTACACCTTC. This sequence encodes CASSIRGTYGYTF.

The chain has TRBV3-1 (or the pseudogene TRBV3-2) and TRBJ1-1; D perhaps matches TRBD1 (6 bases). The CDR3 extends over 14 amino acids. The V end lost 4 bases, the J end lost 3 bases, and 12 bases lay between the germline ends. Germline CDR1 is LGHDT and CDR2 is YNNKEL (reference sequence). CDR3 sequence reads: CASSPQGTDTEAFF. The CDR3, as DNA: TGTGCCAGCAGCCCACAGGGAACGGACACTGAAGCTTTCTTT.

The J gene is TRBJ1-2, the V gene TRBV18, with 8 bases lining up with TRBD1. The V gene's germline CDR1 is KGHSH and CDR2 LQKENI. This CDR3 comprises 14 residues. Losses at the gene ends were 3 bases for V and 8 bases for J; bases not matched to a gene: 8. CDR3 sequence (DNA): TGTGCCAGCTCACCGGGGACAGGATTAAGGGGCTACACCTTC. Translation: CASSPGTGLRGYTF.

V and J are TRBV19 and TRBJ2-5; 9 nucleotides line up with TRBD2. The CDR3 is made up of 16 amino acids. With V trimmed by 6 bases and J by 4 bases, 12 bases remained unmatched. The germline V gene has CDR1 LNHDA and CDR2 SQIVND (reference sequence). The CDR3 bases are TGTGCCAGTAGGCCCGCGGGGGGGCCGGGTGTAGAGACCCAGTACTTC. It is translated as CASRPAGGPGVETQYF.

The rearrangement uses TRBV12-3 or TRBV12-4 and TRBJ2-2; D remains unclear. Between the trimmed V and J ends, which lost 6 bases and 3 bases, there was a span of 8 bases. The CDR3 has 13 amino acids. DNA for the CDR3: TGTGCCAGCAGACAGCTCTACACCGGGGAGCTGTTTTTT. Protein product: CASRQLYTGELFF.